The rows below give T cell receptor beta chains drawn from one sample of a study of shared clonotypes between healthy human individuals. Generated by immunoSEQ multiplex PCR, the TCRdb table keeps only in-frame clones and is missing some. The sample includes 2,500,000 or so clones, over 85% of them seen just once. Source material: naive CD4+ T cells from PBMCs. The receptors stem from a man aged 18 to 30 in good health. Some clones in this sample may be carry-over from other donors' samples. CDR3s include the opening cysteine and the closing phenylalanine or tryptophan.

V gene: TRBV30; J gene: TRBJ1-2; CDR3 length: 14; CDR3 protein: CAWGRPQGNYGYTF
V gene: TRBV28; J gene: TRBJ1-1; CDR3 length: 15; CDR3 protein: CASSLQADRGTEAFF
V gene: TRBV30; J gene: TRBJ2-5; CDR3 length: 13; CDR3 protein: CAGSPQGAETQYF
V gene: TRBV7-9; J gene: TRBJ2-3; CDR3 length: 14; CDR3 protein: CASSLSGRADTQYF
V gene: TRBV30; J gene: TRBJ2-7; CDR3 length: 15; CDR3 protein: CAWRPHGTAKDEQYF
V gene: TRBV4-1; J gene: TRBJ2-5; CDR3 length: 16; CDR3 protein: CASSRAAGGIKETQYF
V gene: TRBV2; J gene: TRBJ1-5; CDR3 length: 13; CDR3 protein: CASSEHGSQPQHF
V gene: TRBV7-3; J gene: TRBJ2-1; CDR3 length: 16; CDR3 protein: CASSLNGLAVLNEQFF
V gene: TRBV7-9; J gene: TRBJ1-4; CDR3 length: 14; CDR3 protein: CASSLLATNEKLFF
V gene: TRBV5-1; J gene: TRBJ2-7; CDR3 length: 11; CDR3 protein: CASSTAYEQYF
V gene: TRBV6-1; J gene: TRBJ2-2; CDR3 length: 14; CDR3 protein: CAGGGRQRDGELFF
V gene: TRBV30; J gene: NA; CDR3 length: 14; CDR3 protein: CAWDKQGTSYEQYF
V gene: TRBV5-1; J gene: TRBJ2-5; CDR3 length: 15; CDR3 protein: CASSPGWGDQETQYF
V gene: TRBV5-1; J gene: TRBJ1-1; CDR3 length: 15; CDR3 protein: CASSTGTVMNTEAFF
V gene: TRBV27; J gene: TRBJ1-4; CDR3 length: 16; CDR3 protein: CASSGTRPEENEKLFF
V gene: TRBV5-1; J gene: TRBJ2-6; CDR3 length: 17; CDR3 protein: CASSRTGGAFGANVLTF
V gene: TRBV29-1; J gene: TRBJ2-5; CDR3 length: 15; CDR3 protein: CSVDGSGGLGETQYF
V gene: TRBV29-1; J gene: TRBJ2-1; CDR3 length: 15; CDR3 protein: CSVKAGTSPYNEQFF